This TCR beta chain emerged from a study of T cell responses to AZD1222 COVID-19 vaccine. Germline V lookup: CDR1 SGHRS, CDR2 YFSETQ. The V and J ends lost 3 bases and 0 bases respectively, with 12 bases between them. The CDR3 consists of 16 residues. Profiled with immunoSEQ multiplex PCR; TCRdb holds only in-frame clones, not every one. Altogether about 100,000 clones are present, roughly 86% being singletons, with the ten largest covering just over 4%. The rearrangement uses TRBV5-1 and TRBJ2-2; D call uncertain. This material consisted of peripheral blood, taken on day 0 of MenACWY control vaccination. The receptor was isolated from an adult in good health. The CDR3 region has the DNA TGCGCCAGCAGCTCACGTATTGGCGCGAACACCGGGGAGCTGTTTTTT. Its translation is CASSSRIGANTGELFF.